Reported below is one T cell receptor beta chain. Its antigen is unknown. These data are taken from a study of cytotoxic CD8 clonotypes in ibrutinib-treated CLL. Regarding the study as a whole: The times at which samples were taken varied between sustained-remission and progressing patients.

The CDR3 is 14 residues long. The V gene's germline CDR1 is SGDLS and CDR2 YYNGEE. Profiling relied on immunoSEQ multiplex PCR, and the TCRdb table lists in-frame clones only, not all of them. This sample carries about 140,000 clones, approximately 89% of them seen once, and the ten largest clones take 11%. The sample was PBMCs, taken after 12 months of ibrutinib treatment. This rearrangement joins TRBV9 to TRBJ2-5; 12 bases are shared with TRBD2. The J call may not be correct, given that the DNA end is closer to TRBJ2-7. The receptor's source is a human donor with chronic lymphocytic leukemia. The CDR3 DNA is TGTGCCAGCAGCGCCGGGACTAGCGGGTACGAGCAGTACTTC. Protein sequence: CASSAGTSGYEQYF.